The rows below give T cell receptor beta chains drawn from one sample of a study of cytomegalovirus exposure and HLA in healthy donors. Sequencing used immunoSEQ multiplex PCR; TCRdb keeps in-frame clones, though not all of them. The sample data list roughly 200,000 clones. Sequenced sample: PBMCs. These receptors all stem from a girl aged 2 to 10 in good health and CMV-seropositive. Both conserved end residues are part of each CDR3. Fields, in order: CDR3 DNA, CDR3 protein, J gene, V gene, D gene. The D gene is left open where the match is weak.

TGTGCCAGCATCCGACCCGGGGGCACCGGGGAGCTGTTTTTT	CASIRPGGTGELFF	TRBJ2-2	TRBV28	-
TGTGCCTGGAGTGAAACAGGGGAGACCCAGTACTTC	CAWSETGETQYF	TRBJ2-5	TRBV30	-
TGTGCCAGCAGTTTTGCCAGCGTAGATGAAGCTTTCTTT	CASSFASVDEAFF	TRBJ1-1	TRBV27	-
TGTGCCAGTACAGGAAGCGAACAGGGGGCTAAACCCCACGAGCAGTACTTC	CASTGSEQGAKPHEQYF	TRBJ2-7	TRBV5-8	TRBD1
TGTGCCAGCAGTTACCAGACAACAGTGAACTATGGCTACACCTTC	CASSYQTTVNYGYTF	TRBJ1-2	TRBV6-6	-
TGTGCCAGCAGCCCCGGGGGGGAGCCAGCTGGAAACACCATATATTTT	CASSPGGEPAGNTIYF	TRBJ1-3	TRBV7-9	-
TGCAGCGTTGTTACCCTAGCCCCCTCCTCCTACAATGAGCAGTTCTTC	CSVVTLAPSSYNEQFF	TRBJ2-1	TRBV29-1	-
TGTGCCAGTAGTATAGGAGGGGGCTCCTACGAGCAGTACTTC	CASSIGGGSYEQYF	TRBJ2-7	TRBV19	-
TGTGCCAGCAGTCCTCCGGGACAGATGAACACTGAAGCTTTCTTT	CASSPPGQMNTEAFF	TRBJ1-1	TRBV28	TRBD1
TGTGCCAGTAGTTACCAGATGGAGCAGCCCCAGCATTTT	CASSYQMEQPQHF	TRBJ1-5	TRBV19	-
TGCGCCAGCAGCTTGGTTCGAGGAAGCAACTACGAGCAGTACTTC	CASSLVRGSNYEQYF	TRBJ2-7	TRBV5-1	-
TGTGCCAGTAGTATCCTGACAGGAGGCTACACCTTC	CASSILTGGYTF	TRBJ1-2	TRBV19	-
TGTGCCAGTAACCACCGAGGGAATGAGCAGTTCTTC	CASNHRGNEQFF	TRBJ2-1	TRBV28	-